The 6 T cell receptor beta chains in this list originate from one sample, sequenced in a study of CD8 T cells in Susac syndrome. Random hexamers were used to reverse transcribe about 0.45 to 1 ug of RNA. Each CDR3 protein gets one entry after TCRdb re-called the immunoSEQ multiplex PCR reads with MiXCR. The repertoire holds around 45,000 distinct CDR3 sequences, nearly 95% seen once, with 0.41% in the top ten. Sequencing was done on a sample of CD8+ T cells from PBMCs. The receptors originated from a human donor in good health.

This chain links TRBV7-9 with TRBJ2-7, with TRBD2 identical over 8 bases. This CDR3 is 15 amino acids long. V dropped 5 bases and J dropped 7; count of bases not matched to a gene: 13. The germline CDR1 and CDR2 sequences are SEHNR and FQNEAQ (reference sequence). CDR3 sequence: CASSPSTSVRGEQYF. The CDR3 nucleotides are TGTGCCAGCAGCCCATCGACTAGCGTAAGGGGAGAGCAGTACTTC.

This chain joins TRBV7-9 and TRBJ1-5; D ambiguous. V was trimmed by 2 bases and J by 6 bases, leaving 5 bases between them. CDR1 and CDR2 from the germline V gene are SEHNR and FQNEAQ (reference sequence). This CDR3 has 12 amino acids. This CDR3 reads CASSLFGQPQHF. The DNA of the CDR3 is TGTGCCAGCAGCTTATTCGGTCAGCCCCAGCATTTT.

V and J are TRBV20-1 and TRBJ2-7; tentatively, D is TRBD2 (7 bases). The CDR3 length is 13 residues. The germline gives CDR1 DFQATT, CDR2 SNEGSKA (reference sequence). The V end lost 5 bases, the J end lost 6 bases, and 17 bases lay between the germline ends. CDR3: CSAGGAGAAEQYF. The CDR3 DNA is TGCAGTGCTGGGGGGGCGGGAGCGGCCGAGCAGTACTTC.

CDR3 DNA sequence: TGTGCCAGCAGTCTAGGGACAGGACATGGCTACACCTTC. Its protein product is CASSLGTGHGYTF. V and J are TRBV27 and TRBJ1-2; 8 bases line up with TRBD1. The CDR3 covers 13 residues. CDR1 MNHEY and CDR2 SMNVEV come from the germline V gene (reference sequence). V lost 5 bases, J lost 6 bases, and 5 bases stayed unmatched.

Details on this clonotype: A read error may account for a junction end that differs from germline. J is TRBJ2-7 and V is TRBV6-2 or TRBV6-3; D ambiguous. The germline V gene has CDR1 MNHEY and CDR2 SVGEGT. This CDR3 has 15 residues. The CDR3 coding sequence is TGTGCCAGCAGTTACCAAGGGCGAAGCCTCTACGAGCAGCACTTC. This sequence encodes CASSYQGRSLYEQHF.

The chain joins TRBV5-6 to TRBJ1-1; D uncertain. The V end was cut by 4 bases, the J end by 0 bases, with 4 bases between. Germline loops: CDR1 SGHDT, CDR2 YYEEEE. This CDR3 has 12 residues. CDR3 sequence (DNA): TGTGCCAGCAGCCAGATGAACACTGAAGCTTTCTTT. This encodes CASSQMNTEAFF.